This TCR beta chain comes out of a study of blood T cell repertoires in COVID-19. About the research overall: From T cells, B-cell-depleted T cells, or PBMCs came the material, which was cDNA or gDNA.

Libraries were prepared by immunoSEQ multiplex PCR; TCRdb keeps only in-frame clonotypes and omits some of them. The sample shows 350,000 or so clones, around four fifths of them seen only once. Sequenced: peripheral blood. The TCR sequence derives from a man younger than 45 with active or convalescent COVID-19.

The CDR3 region is CASSQAEQGPRELFF. DNA for the CDR3: TGCGCCAGCAGCCAAGCGGAACAGGGGCCCCGGGAGCTGTTTTTT. This chain joins TRBV4-3 and TRBJ2-2; 7 nucleotides align to TRBD1. Germline V CDR1 and CDR2: LGHNA, YSLEER. The CDR3 covers 15 residues. Trimming cost V 1 base and J 9 bases; bases outside gene matches: 8.